One and the same sample provided the 27 T cell receptor beta chains below, sequenced in a study of T cells in localized non-small cell lung cancer. Produced via immunoSEQ multiplex PCR; TCRdb's table is partial and in-frame only. The sample yields around 8,000 clones, approximately 95% seen once. The starting material was peripheral blood, obtained before any cancer treatment. The receptors shown here come from a woman aged 40-69 years with stage I lung adenocarcinoma.

The rearrangement links TRBV18 to TRBJ2-3, with 8 bases that match TRBD1. The CDR3 has 17 residues. CDR1 is KGHSH and CDR2 is LQKENI in the germline V gene. The J segment lost 1 base and the V segment lost 6 bases, leaving 12 bases of the junction unmatched. The CDR3: CASSYTATGEGTDTQYF. The CDR3 DNA reads as TGTGCCAGCTCGTACACAGCGACAGGGGAGGGCACAGATACGCAGTATTTT.

In its sample, this clone was seen once. The chain carries TRBV11-2 and TRBJ2-5; D perhaps matches TRBD2 (6 bases). Per the germline V gene, CDR1 is SGHAT and CDR2 is FQNNGV. The V end lost 2 bases, the J end lost 4 bases, and 14 bases lay between the germline ends. The CDR3 contains 15 residues. In nucleotides, the CDR3 is TGTGCCAGCAGCTTACAGTACGGGAGCATAGAGACCCAGTACTTC. As protein: CASSLQYGSIETQYF.

The V and J genes are TRBV11-2 and TRBJ2-5; possibly TRBD1 for D (5 bases). Germline V gene data show CDR1 as SGHAT and CDR2 as FQNNGV. The CDR3 has 13 residues. CDR3 sequence (DNA): TGTGTTACGCCACCCAGGGAACAAGAGACCCAGTACTTC. Translated, it gives CVTPPREQETQYF.

The CDR3 sequence is CASSPRAGKGYGYTF. CDR3 DNA: TGTGCCAGCTCACCAAGGGCAGGGAAGGGCTATGGCTACACCTTC. The chain couples TRBV18 to TRBJ1-2, with D perhaps matching TRBD1 (5 bases). The CDR3 is 15 amino acids. Germline values: CDR1 KGHSH, CDR2 LQKENI. With 2 bases removed from V and 4 bases from J, the gap between germline ends came to 14 bases.

This clone was found once. V usage is TRBV11-2 and J usage is TRBJ2-1; 8 bases are shared with TRBD1. The V gene's germline CDR1 is SGHAT and CDR2 FQNNGV. This CDR3 is 17 amino acids long. Germline trimming cut 0 bases from V and 6 bases from J; bases unmatched to any gene: 10. The CDR3: CASSLDLGTGPGNEQFF. The DNA for the CDR3 is TGTGCCAGCAGCTTAGATCTTGGGACAGGCCCCGGCAATGAGCAGTTCTTC.

The chain couples TRBV5-1 to TRBJ2-7; possible D gene TRBD1, 6 bases. V lost 4 bases and J 3 bases, leaving 11 bases between the germline ends. Germline CDR1 SGHRS, CDR2 YFSETQ. This CDR3 region has 13 residues. CDR3 amino acids: CASSRGQFYEQYF. CDR3 coding DNA: TGCGCCAGCAGCCGTGGACAGTTCTACGAGCAGTACTTC.

The chain carries TRBV9 and TRBJ2-1; D gene uncertain. This CDR3 spans 12 amino acids. The V gene lost 0 bases and the J gene lost 9 bases, with 7 bases spanning the gap. Germline V gene data show CDR1 as SGDLS and CDR2 as YYNGEE. The chain's CDR3 is CASSVVGGEQFF. CDR3 DNA: TGTGCCAGCAGCGTAGTTGGCGGTGAGCAGTTCTTC.

V is TRBV7-9 and J is TRBJ2-1; TRBD2 agrees at 10 bases. V lost 4 bases, J lost 5 bases, and 5 bases stayed unmatched. This CDR3 has 15 residues. Germline loops: CDR1 SEHNR, CDR2 FQNEAQ (reference sequence). The CDR3 sequence: CASSSTTSGDNEQFF. The CDR3 coding sequence is TGTGCCAGCAGCTCGACCACTAGCGGGGACAATGAGCAGTTCTTC. The variable domain in full, with the rest retrieved from reference TRBV7-9 and TRBJ2-1, is DTGVSQNPRHKITKRGQNVTFRCDPISEHNRLYWYRQTLGQGPEFLTYFQNEAQLEKSRLLSDRFSAERPKGSFSTLEIQRTEQGDSAMYLCASSSTTSGDNEQFFGPGTRLTVL.

This chain links TRBV19 with TRBJ2-1; TRBD2 agrees at 12 bases. Germline assignment: CDR1 LNHDA and CDR2 SQIVND (reference sequence). J gave up 9 bases and V 3 bases, and 6 bases lay outside the gene matches. The CDR3 sequence is 15 residues long. The CDR3 region has the DNA TGTGCCAGTAGTATGAGACTAGCGGGAGCTCCTGAGCAGTTCTTC. Residues: CASSMRLAGAPEQFF.

V gene TRBV5-6 combines with J gene TRBJ2-1, with D hard to call. The germline V and J ends were trimmed by 4 bases and 10 bases, with 12 bases remaining between them. This CDR3 region has 12 residues. Germline V CDR1 and CDR2: SGHDT, YYEEEE. The CDR3 coding sequence is TGTGCCAGCAGCCTTACTGGTGGAGAGCAGTTCTTC. Amino acid sequence: CASSLTGGEQFF.

The chain joins TRBV18 to TRBJ2-5; a possible D gene is TRBD1 (6 bases). The CDR3 consists of 16 residues. CDR1 KGHSH and CDR2 LQKENI come from the germline V gene. V was cut by 4 bases and J by 2 bases, with 17 bases left in between. Here the CDR3 DNA reads TGTGCCAGCTCACTGACGCCAGGGACACTTCAAGAGACCCAGTACTTC. Translation gives CASSLTPGTLQETQYF.

The chain uses TRBV25-1 and TRBJ2-6; D gene uncertain. Per germline, CDR1 MGHDK and CDR2 SYGVNS. V shed 4 bases and J shed 1 base, with 14 bases lying between them. The CDR3 is 17 amino acids. The CDR3: CASSGSAERSGANVLTF. The DNA for the CDR3 is TGTGCCAGCAGTGGGTCGGCCGAAAGGTCTGGGGCCAACGTCCTGACTTTC. The complete variable domain, with remaining parts taken from reference TRBV25-1 and TRBJ2-6, reads EADIYQTPRYLVIGTGKKITLECSQTMGHDKMYWYQQDPGMELHLIHYSYGVNSTEKGDLSSESTVSRIRTEHFPLTLESARPSHTSQYLCASSGSAERSGANVLTFGAGSRLTVL.

The gene calls are TRBV19 and TRBJ2-5, with TRBD1 matching 8 bases. Germline values: CDR1 LNHDA, CDR2 SQIVND (reference sequence). The trim removed 5 bases at V and 5 bases at J, leaving 7 bases unmatched. The CDR3 extends over 14 amino acids. The CDR3 DNA follows: TGTGCCAGTAGTCCGGGACAGGTGGGGGAGACCCAGTACTTC. This codes for CASSPGQVGETQYF.

The chain combines TRBV12-2 with TRBJ2-5; the table gives TRBD2 as D, unverified against the DNA. TRBV12-2 constitutes a pseudogene. The CDR3 totals 15 residues. CDR3: CASRLPRGGGALQYF. CDR3 in DNA: TGTGCAAGTCGCTTACCTAGGGGAGGCGGAGCTCTCCAGTACTTC.

The CDR3 DNA reads TGCAGCGTTCAGGCGGGGGAAGGCTATGGCTACACCTTC. This translates into CSVQAGEGYGYTF. The chain links TRBV29-1 to TRBJ1-2; D possibly corresponds to TRBD1 (5 bases). Germline loops: CDR1 SQVTM, CDR2 ANQGSEA. V lost 5 bases and J 4 bases, leaving 14 bases between the germline ends. The CDR3 runs 13 residues.

CDR3 region: CASSVMIGNYNEQFF. In DNA form, the CDR3 reads TGTGCCAGCAGCGTAATGATCGGGAATTACAATGAGCAGTTCTTC. The chain links TRBV9 to TRBJ2-1, with D maybe TRBD2 (5 bases). The CDR3 length is 15 residues. Between the trimmed V and J ends, which lost 1 base and 4 bases, there was a span of 12 bases. Germline V gives CDR1 SGDLS, CDR2 YYNGEE.

This chain connects TRBV10-3 to TRBJ1-2, with no clear D. This CDR3 region has 13 residues. Trimming took off 4 bases at V and 0 bases at J, with 6 bases between the two ends. The V gene's germline CDR1 is ENHRY and CDR2 SYGVKD. CDR3 sequence reads: CAISAGTNYGYTF. In DNA, the CDR3 is TGTGCCATCAGTGCCGGGACTAACTATGGCTACACCTTC.

The DNA of the CDR3 is TGCGCCAGCAGGGACACATCTAATGAAAAACTGTTTTTT. It specifies CASRDTSNEKLFF. The J gene is TRBJ1-4, the V gene TRBV5-1; D is perhaps TRBD1 (5 bases). Germline V gene data show CDR1 as SGHRS and CDR2 as YFSETQ. The CDR3 sequence is 13 residues long. Trimming took 5 bases from V and 3 from J, leaving 8 bases between them.

CDR3 in amino acids: CASSTGLAGVNEQFF. DNA for the CDR3: TGTGCCAGCAGCACTGGACTAGCGGGGGTCAATGAGCAGTTCTTC. The chain couples TRBV5-6 to TRBJ2-1; 13 bases fit TRBD2. The CDR3 is made up of 15 amino acids. V shed 4 bases and J 6 bases; nucleotides not matched to a gene: 4. Looked up from germline, CDR1 is SGHDT and CDR2 is YYEEEE.

The V gene is TRBV2, the J gene TRBJ1-2; a possible D gene is TRBD1 (6 bases). Germline V gives CDR1 SNHLY, CDR2 FYNNEI. The CDR3 has 14 amino acids. The V end was cut by 3 bases, the J end by 7 bases, with 15 bases between. In DNA, the CDR3 is TGTGCCAGCAGTGAGTACGGACAGTTAGGTGGCTACACCTTC. This gives the protein CASSEYGQLGGYTF. The full variable domain, its missing parts supplied by reference TRBV2 and TRBJ1-2, is EPEVTQTPSHQVTQMGQEVILRCVPISNHLYFYWYRQILGQKVEFLVSFYNNEISEKSEIFDDQFSVERPDGSNFTLKIRSTKLEDSAMYFCASSEYGQLGGYTFGSGTRLTVV.

The chain couples TRBV9 to TRBJ2-1; D is uncertain. The CDR3 sequence is 17 residues long. Trimming took 3 bases from V and 4 from J, leaving 20 bases between them. CDR1 and CDR2 from the germline V gene are SGDLS and YYNGEE. The CDR3 coding sequence is TGTGCCAGCAGCGGCTCGGGTTCGTCCTTGTCGTACAATGAGCAGTTCTTC. Residues: CASSGSGSSLSYNEQFF.

V usage is TRBV10-3 and J usage is TRBJ2-1; TRBD2 aligns across 8 bases. Germline-derived CDR1 and CDR2 are ENHRY and SYGVKD. This CDR3 is 17 amino acids long. V lost 0 bases, J lost 5 bases, and 9 bases stayed unmatched. The CDR3 sequence is CAISESRGAHRHNEQFF. The CDR3 coding sequence is TGTGCCATCAGTGAGTCGCGGGGGGCCCATCGCCACAATGAGCAGTTCTTC.

The gene calls are TRBV6-1 and TRBJ2-6, with 8 bases aligning to TRBD1. V was clipped by 2 bases and J by 2 bases; unmatched bases: 8. This CDR3 has 18 amino acids. CDR1 is MNHNS, CDR2 SASEGT, per germline. CDR3: CASSELRQGAAGANVLTF. In DNA, the CDR3 is TGTGCCAGCAGTGAATTGCGGCAGGGGGCGGCTGGGGCCAACGTCCTGACTTTC.

The chain is built from TRBV30 and TRBJ1-2; D unresolved. Germline loops: CDR1 GTSNPN, CDR2 SVGIG (reference sequence). Trimming shortened V by 4 bases and J by 3 bases, and 6 bases separated the two germline ends. The CDR3 runs to 11 residues. CDR3 protein: CAWKVDYGYTF. The CDR3 DNA reads as TGTGCCTGGAAGGTGGACTATGGCTACACCTTC.

This chain links TRBV18 with TRBJ2-4, with 8 bases lining up with TRBD1. Germline CDR1 KGHSH, CDR2 LQKENI. The CDR3 has 15 residues. J lost 6 bases, V lost 3 bases, and 7 bases had no gene match. As DNA, the CDR3 is TGTGCCAGCTCACCCGGGACAGGACGAAGAAACATTCAGTACTTC. It yields the protein CASSPGTGRRNIQYF.

The chain is built from TRBV5-1 and TRBJ2-7; 12 nucleotides align to TRBD2. CDR1 and CDR2 (germline): SGHRS, YFSETQ. V was pared by 4 bases and J by 2 bases, with 4 bases of the junction left unmatched. This CDR3 is 15 amino acids long. The CDR3 DNA reads TGCGCCAGCAGCCCTAGCGGGAGGGGGGCCTACGAGCAGTACTTC. Its protein product is CASSPSGRGAYEQYF.

The chain couples TRBV21-1 to TRBJ2-1; whether TRBD2, the table's D call, matches the DNA was not checked. TRBV21-1 is recorded as a pseudogene. The CDR3 length is 19 residues. CDR3 nucleotide sequence: TGTGCCAGCAGCAAAGGGGGACTAGCGGGAGGGCCCTCGGTCAATGAGCAGTTCTTC. Protein: CASSKGGLAGGPSVNEQFF.